This T cell receptor beta chain was identified during a study of blood T cell repertoires in COVID-19. As handled by the study authors: Reference gene primer amplification in the assay estimated nucleated cell counts. Measured with immunoSEQ multiplex PCR; TCRdb has only the in-frame clones, and not every one. V and J calls and clone size are as listed in that table; D and trimming were resolved from the DNA. The sample gives about 84,000 clones, approximately 81% of which show up once; roughly a sixth is in the top ten. Germline CDR1 reads SNHLY; CDR2 reads FYNNEI. The junction had 7 bases not matched to a gene; V was cut back by 6 bases and J by 1 base. The CDR3 spans 15 residues.

V and J are TRBV2 and TRBJ2-3, with TRBD2 matching over 7 bases. The receptor was derived from a woman older than 75 with acute or convalescent COVID-19. The sample consisted of peripheral blood. The CDR3: CASSLGLVGTDTQYF. In nucleotides, the CDR3 is TGTGCCAGCAGCCTCGGACTAGTAGGCACAGATACGCAGTATTTT.